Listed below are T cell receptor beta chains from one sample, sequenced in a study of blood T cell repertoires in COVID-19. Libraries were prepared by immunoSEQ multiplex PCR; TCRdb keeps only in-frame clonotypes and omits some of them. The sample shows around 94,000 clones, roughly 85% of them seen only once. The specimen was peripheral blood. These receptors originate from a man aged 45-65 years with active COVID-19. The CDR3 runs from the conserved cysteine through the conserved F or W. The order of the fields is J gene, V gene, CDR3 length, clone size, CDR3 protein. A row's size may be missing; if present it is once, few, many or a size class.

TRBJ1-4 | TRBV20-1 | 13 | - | CSASSGVPEKLFF
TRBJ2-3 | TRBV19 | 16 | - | CASSIVGAEGTDTQYF
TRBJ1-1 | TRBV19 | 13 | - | CASCRVLGTEAFF
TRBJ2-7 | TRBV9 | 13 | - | CASSVSDSYEQYF
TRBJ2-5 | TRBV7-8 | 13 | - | CASSLVGGETQYF
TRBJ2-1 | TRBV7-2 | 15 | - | CASSLLGGVSNEQFF
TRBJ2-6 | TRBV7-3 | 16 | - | CASSLSGGNGANVLTF
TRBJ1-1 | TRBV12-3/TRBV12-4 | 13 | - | CASSQVQGTEAFF
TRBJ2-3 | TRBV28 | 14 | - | CASSSGTGADTQYF
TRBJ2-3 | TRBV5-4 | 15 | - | CASSFLGAGTDTQYF
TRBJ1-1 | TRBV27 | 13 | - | CASSLGAETEAFF
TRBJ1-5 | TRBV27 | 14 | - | CASSPGGNNQPQHF
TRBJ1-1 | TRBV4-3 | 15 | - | CASSQETGRNTEAFF
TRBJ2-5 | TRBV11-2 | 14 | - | CASSRNSGQETQYF
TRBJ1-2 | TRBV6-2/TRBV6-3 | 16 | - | CASSYGIIQGFSGYTF
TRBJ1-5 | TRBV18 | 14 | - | CASSRAGGDQPQHF
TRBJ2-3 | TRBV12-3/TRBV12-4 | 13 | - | CASSFRRADTQYF
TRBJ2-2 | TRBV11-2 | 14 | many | CASSLEAGTGELFF
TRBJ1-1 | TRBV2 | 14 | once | CASRVGSGPTEAFF
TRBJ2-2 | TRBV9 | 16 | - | CASSPSGGPSTGELFF
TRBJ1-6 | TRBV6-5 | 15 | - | CASSYSMAGSSPLHF
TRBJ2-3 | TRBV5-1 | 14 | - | CASSLGLGTDTQYF
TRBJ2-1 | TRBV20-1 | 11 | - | CSARLANEQFF
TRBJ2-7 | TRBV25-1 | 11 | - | CASRGTAKQYF
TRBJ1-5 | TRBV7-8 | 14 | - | CASSLVTENQPQHF
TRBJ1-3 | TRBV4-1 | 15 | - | CASSQVPSSGNTIYF
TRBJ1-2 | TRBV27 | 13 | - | CASGRRENYGYTF
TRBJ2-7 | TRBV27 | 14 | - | CASSLLAGAYEQYF
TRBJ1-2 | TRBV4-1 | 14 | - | CASSQHGIRYGYTF
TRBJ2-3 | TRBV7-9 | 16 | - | CASSLLLAGLPDTQYF
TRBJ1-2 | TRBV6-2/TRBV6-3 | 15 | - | CASSLPGLLSYGYTF
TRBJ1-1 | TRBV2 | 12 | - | CASSDIGGEAFF
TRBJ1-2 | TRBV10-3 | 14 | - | CAISETRTGNGYTF
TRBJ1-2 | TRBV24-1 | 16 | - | CATSGRTLDGYYGYTF
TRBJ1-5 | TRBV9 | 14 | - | CASSVAGGNEPQHF
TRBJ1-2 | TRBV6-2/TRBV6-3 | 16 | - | CASSWPLAVLNYGYTF
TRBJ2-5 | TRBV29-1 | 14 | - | CSVEDVKWGETQYF
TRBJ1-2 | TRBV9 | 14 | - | CASSVGGTGEGLAF
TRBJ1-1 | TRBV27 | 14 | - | CASRVIGGNTEAFF
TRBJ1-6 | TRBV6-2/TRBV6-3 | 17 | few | CASSYSISGERGSPLHF
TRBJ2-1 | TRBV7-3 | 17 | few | CASSPGSGGTQINEQFF
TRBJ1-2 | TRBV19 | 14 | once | CASSIGADRGSYTF
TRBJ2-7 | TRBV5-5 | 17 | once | CASSSRKAGELTYEQYF
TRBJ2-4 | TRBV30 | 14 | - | CAWEIGLAKNIQYF
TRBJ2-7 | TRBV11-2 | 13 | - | CASRVVQSYEQYF
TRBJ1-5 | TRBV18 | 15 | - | CASSPSGQAYQPQHF
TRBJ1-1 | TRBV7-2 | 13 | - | CASSSRGWTEAFF
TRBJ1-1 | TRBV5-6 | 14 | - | CASSWGDRVTEAFF
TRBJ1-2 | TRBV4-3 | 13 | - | CASSQDRGYGYTF
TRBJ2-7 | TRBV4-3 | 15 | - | CASSQEWRGVYEQYF
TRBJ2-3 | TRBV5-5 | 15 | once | CASSLRASVGDTQYF
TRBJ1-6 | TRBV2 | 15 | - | CASRGTGGPGSPLHF
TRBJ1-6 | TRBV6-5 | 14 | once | CASSGSLDNSPLHF